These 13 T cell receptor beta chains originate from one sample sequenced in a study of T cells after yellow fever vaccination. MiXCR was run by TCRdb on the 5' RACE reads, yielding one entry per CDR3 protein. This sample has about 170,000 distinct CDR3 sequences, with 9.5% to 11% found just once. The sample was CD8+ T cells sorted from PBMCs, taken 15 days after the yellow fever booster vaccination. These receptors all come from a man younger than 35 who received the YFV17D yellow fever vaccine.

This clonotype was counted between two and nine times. For the CDR3, the DNA is TGTGCCAGCAGCTTTTCGCTTCGGGGGGGCAGTTCGGAGGAGCTGTTTTTT. It codes for CASSFSLRGGSSEELFF. This chain uses TRBV11-2 with TRBJ2-2; 8 nucleotides align to TRBD2. Germline V gives CDR1 SGHAT, CDR2 FQNNGV. The CDR3 loop spans 17 amino acids. V shed 3 bases, J shed 10 bases, and the junction held 16 bases outside the gene matches. The whole variable domain, remainder taken from reference TRBV11-2 and TRBJ2-2, is EAGVAQSPRYKIIEKRQSVAFWCNPISGHATLYWYQQILGQGPKLLIQFQNNGVVDDSQLPKDRFSAERLKGVDSTLKIQPAKLEDSAVYLCASSFSLRGGSSEELFFGEGSRLTVL.

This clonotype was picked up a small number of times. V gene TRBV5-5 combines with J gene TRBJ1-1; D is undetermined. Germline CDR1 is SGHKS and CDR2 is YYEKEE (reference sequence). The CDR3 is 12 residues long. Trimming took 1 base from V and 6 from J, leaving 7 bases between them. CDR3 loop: CASSLFRAEAFF. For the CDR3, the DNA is TGTGCCAGCAGCTTGTTCCGGGCTGAAGCTTTCTTT. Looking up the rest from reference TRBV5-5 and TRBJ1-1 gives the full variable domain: DAGVTQSPTHLIKTRGQQVTLRCSPISGHKSVSWYQQVLGQGPQFIFQYYEKEERGRGNFPDRFSARQFPNYSSELNVNALLLGDSALYLCASSLFRAEAFFGQGTRLTVV.

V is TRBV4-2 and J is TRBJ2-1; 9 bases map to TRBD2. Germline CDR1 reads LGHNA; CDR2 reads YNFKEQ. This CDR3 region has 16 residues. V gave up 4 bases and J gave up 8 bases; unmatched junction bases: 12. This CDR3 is CASSLRLAGPVDEQFF. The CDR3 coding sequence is TGTGCCAGCAGCCTACGGCTAGCGGGGCCTGTCGATGAGCAGTTCTTC.

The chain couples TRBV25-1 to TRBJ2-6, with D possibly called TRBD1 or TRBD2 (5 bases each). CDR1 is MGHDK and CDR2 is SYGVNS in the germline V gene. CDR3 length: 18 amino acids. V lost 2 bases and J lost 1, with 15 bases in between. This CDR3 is CASSERGRNPSGANVLTF. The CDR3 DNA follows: TGTGCCAGCAGTGAACGGGGCAGGAACCCTTCTGGGGCCAACGTCCTGACTTTC.

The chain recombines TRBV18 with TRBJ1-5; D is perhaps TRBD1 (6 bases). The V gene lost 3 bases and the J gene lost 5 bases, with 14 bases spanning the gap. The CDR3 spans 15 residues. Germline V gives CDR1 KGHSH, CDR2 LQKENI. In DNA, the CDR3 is TGTGCCAGCTCACCCTACCGACAGGAAGATCAGCCCCAGCATTTT. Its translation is CASSPYRQEDQPQHF.

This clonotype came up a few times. In DNA, the CDR3 is TGTGCCTGGAGTTTAGAGCGGGGGGACTCCTACGAGCAGTACTTC. It specifies CAWSLERGDSYEQYF. The rearrangement links TRBV30 to TRBJ2-7; 9 nucleotides agree with TRBD2. V shed 2 bases and J 0 bases; nucleotides not matched to a gene: 5. Germline loops: CDR1 GTSNPN, CDR2 SVGIG (reference sequence). CDR3 length: 15 amino acids.

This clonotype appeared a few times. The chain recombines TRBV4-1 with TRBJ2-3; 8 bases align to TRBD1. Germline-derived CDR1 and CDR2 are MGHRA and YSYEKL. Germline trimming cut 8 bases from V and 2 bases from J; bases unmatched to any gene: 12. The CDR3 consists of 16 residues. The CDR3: CASRTGTYELTDTQYF. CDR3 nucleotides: TGCGCCAGCCGGACAGGGACGTACGAACTCACAGATACGCAGTATTTT.

CDR3 bases: TGTGCCAGCAGTTTTCGCCTAGGGGGGAGTGGCGAGCAGTACGTC. Its protein product is CASSFRLGGSGEQYV. This chain uses TRBV28 with TRBJ2-7, with D perhaps TRBD1 or TRBD2 (6 bases each). The CDR3 runs 15 residues. V was cut by 3 bases and J by 6 bases, with 18 bases left in between. Per the germline V gene, CDR1 is MDHEN and CDR2 is SYDVKM.

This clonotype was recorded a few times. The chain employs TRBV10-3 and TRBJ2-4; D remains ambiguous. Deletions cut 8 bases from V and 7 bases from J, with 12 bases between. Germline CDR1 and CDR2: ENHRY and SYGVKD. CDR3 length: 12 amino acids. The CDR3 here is CAIGPPGNIQYF. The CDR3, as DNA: TGTGCCATCGGGCCTCCTGGCAACATTCAGTACTTC.

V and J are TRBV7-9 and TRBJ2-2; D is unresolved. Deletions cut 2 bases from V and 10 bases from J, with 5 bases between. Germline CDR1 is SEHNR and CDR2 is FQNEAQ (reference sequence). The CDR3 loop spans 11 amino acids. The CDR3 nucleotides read TGTGCCAGCAGCTTATTCGAGGAGCTGTTTTTT. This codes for CASSLFEELFF. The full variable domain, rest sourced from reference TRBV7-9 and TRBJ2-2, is DTGVSQNPRHKITKRGQNVTFRCDPISEHNRLYWYRQTLGQGPEFLTYFQNEAQLEKSRLLSDRFSAERPKGSFSTLEIQRTEQGDSAMYLCASSLFEELFFGEGSRLTVL.

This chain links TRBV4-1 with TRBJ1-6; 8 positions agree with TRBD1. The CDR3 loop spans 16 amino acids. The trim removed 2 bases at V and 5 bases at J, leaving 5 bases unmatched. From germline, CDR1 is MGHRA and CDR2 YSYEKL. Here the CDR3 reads CASSQLGTGDNSPLHF. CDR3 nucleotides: TGCGCCAGCAGCCAACTTGGGACAGGCGATAATTCACCCCTCCACTTT.

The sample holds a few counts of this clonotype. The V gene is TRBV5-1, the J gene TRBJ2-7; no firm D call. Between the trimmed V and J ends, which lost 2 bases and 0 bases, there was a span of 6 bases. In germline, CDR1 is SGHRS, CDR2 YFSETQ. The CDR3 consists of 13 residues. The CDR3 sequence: CASSFGSSYEQYV. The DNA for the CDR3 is TGCGCCAGCAGCTTCGGCAGCTCCTACGAGCAGTACGTC.

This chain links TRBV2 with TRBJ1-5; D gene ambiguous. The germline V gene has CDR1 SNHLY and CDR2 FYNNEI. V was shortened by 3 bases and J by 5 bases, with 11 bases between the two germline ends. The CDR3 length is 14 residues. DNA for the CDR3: TGTGCCAGCAGTGATCGAGGGTCCGATCAGCCCCAGCATTTT. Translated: CASSDRGSDQPQHF.